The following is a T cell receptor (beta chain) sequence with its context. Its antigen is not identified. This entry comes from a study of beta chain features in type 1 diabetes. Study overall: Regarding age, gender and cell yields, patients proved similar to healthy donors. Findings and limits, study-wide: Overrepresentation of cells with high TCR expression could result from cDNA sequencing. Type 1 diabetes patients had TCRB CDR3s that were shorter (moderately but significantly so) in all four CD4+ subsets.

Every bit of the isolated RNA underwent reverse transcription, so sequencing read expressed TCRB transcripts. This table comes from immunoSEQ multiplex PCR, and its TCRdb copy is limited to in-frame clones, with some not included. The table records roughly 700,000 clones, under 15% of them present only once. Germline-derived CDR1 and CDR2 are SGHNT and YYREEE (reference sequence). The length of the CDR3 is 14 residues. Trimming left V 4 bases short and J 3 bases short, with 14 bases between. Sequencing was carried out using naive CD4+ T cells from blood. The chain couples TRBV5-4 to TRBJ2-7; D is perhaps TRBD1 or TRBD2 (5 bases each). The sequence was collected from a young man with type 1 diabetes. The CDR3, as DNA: TGTGCCAGCAGCCGATGGGACCTAAGCTACGAGCAGTACTTC. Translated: CASSRWDLSYEQYF.